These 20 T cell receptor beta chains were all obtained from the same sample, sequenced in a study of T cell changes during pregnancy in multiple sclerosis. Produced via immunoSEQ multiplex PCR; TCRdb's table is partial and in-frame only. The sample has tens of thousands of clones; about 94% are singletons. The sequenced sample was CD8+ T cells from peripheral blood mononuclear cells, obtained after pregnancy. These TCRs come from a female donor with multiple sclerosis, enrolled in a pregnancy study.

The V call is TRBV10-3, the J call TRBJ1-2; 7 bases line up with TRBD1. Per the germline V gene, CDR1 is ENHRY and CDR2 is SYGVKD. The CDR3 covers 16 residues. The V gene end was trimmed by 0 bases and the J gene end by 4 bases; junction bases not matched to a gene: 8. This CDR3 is CAISESVIGGTYGYTF. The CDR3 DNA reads TGTGCCATCAGTGAGTCTGTCATAGGGGGCACCTATGGCTACACCTTC.

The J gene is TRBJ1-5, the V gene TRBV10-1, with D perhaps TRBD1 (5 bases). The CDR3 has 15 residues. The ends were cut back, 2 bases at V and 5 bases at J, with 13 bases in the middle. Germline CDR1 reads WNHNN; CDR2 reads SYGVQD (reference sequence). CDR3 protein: CASSEQSQGHQPQHF. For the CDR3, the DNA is TGCGCCAGCAGTGAGCAGAGCCAGGGCCATCAGCCCCAGCATTTT.

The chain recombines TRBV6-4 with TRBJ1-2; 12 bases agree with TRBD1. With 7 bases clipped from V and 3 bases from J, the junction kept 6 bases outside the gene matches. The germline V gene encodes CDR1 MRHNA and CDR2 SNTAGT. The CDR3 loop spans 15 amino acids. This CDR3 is CASKRDRGRDYGYTF. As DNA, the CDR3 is TGTGCCAGCAAGCGGGACAGGGGGCGCGACTATGGCTACACCTTC.

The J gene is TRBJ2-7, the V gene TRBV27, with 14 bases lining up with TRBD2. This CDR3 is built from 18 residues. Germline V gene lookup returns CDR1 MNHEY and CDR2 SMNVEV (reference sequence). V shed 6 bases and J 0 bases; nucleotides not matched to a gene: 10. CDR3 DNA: TGTGCCAGCAGCCTGGGACTAGCGGGGGACCCGAGCTCCTACGAGCAGTACTTC. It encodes CASSLGLAGDPSSYEQYF.

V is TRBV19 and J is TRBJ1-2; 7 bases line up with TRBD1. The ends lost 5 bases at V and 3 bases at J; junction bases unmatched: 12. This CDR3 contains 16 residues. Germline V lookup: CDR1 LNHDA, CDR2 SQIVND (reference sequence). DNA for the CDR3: TGTGCCAGTAGTGTCTCGATGACAGGGTCGGACTATGGCTACACCTTC. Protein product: CASSVSMTGSDYGYTF.

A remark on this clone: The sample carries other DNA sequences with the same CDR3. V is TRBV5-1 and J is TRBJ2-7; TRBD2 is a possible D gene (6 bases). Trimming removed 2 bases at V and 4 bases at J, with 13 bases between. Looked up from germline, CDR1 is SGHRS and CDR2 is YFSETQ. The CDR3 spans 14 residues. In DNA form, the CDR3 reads TGCGCCAGCAGCTTAGGTGGGGGGAATTACGAGCAGTACTTC. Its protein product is CASSLGGGNYEQYF.

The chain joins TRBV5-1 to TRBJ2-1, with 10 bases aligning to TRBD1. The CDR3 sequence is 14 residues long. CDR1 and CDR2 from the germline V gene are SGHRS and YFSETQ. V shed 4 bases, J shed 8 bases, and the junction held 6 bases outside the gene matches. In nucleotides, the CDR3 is TGCGCCAGCAGCCCGGACAGGGGGGCGGATGAGCAGTTCTTC. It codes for CASSPDRGADEQFF.

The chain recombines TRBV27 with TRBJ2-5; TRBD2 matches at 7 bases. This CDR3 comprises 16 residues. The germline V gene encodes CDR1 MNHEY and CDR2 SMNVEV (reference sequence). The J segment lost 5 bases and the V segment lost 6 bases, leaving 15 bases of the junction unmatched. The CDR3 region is CASSPGDAGVRETQYF. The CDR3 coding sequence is TGTGCCAGCAGCCCCGGGGATGCGGGAGTTCGGGAGACCCAGTACTTC.

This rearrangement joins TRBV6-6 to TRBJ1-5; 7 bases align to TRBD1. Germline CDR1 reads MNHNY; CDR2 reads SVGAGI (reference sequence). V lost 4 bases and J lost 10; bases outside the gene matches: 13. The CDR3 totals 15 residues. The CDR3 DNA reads TGTGCCAGCAGTTTACGGACAGGAGTTTTGGAACCCCAGCATTTT. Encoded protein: CASSLRTGVLEPQHF.

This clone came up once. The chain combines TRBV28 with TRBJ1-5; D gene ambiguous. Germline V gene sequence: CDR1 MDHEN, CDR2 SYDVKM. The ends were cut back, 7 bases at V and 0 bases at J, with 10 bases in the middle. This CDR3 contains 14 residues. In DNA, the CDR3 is TGTGCCAGCAAAGACGGAGATAGCAATCAGCCCCAGCATTTT. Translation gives CASKDGDSNQPQHF.

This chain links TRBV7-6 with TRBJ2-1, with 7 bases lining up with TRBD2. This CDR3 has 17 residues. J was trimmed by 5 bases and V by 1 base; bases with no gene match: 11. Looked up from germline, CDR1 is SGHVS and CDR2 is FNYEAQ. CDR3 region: CASSLVASGLLNNEQFF. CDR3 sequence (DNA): TGTGCCAGCAGCTTAGTCGCTTCGGGACTATTAAACAATGAGCAGTTCTTC.

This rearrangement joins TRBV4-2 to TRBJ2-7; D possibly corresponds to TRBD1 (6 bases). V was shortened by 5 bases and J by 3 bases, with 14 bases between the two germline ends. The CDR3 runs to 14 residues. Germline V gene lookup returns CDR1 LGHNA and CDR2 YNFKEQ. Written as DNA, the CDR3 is TGTGCCAGCAGCATTCCCGGGACAAGCTACGAGCAGTACTTC. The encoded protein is CASSIPGTSYEQYF.

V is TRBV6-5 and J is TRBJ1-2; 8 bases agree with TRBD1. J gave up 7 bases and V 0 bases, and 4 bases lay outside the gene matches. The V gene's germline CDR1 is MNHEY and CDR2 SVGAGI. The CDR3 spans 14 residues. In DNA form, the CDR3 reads TGTGCCAGCAGTTACTCGAGGACAGGGAGTGGCTACACCTTC. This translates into CASSYSRTGSGYTF.

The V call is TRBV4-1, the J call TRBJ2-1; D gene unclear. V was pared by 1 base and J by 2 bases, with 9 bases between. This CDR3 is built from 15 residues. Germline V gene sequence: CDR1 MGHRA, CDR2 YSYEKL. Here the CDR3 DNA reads TGCGCCAGCAGCCAAGCCAGAAGTCCCTACAATGAGCAGTTCTTC. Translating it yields CASSQARSPYNEQFF.

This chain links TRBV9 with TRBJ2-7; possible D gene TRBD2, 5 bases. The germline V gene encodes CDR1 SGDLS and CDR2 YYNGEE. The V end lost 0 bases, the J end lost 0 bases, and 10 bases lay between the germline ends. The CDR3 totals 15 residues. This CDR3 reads CASSVEMGSSYEQYF. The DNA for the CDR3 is TGTGCCAGCAGCGTAGAGATGGGGAGCTCCTACGAGCAGTACTTC.

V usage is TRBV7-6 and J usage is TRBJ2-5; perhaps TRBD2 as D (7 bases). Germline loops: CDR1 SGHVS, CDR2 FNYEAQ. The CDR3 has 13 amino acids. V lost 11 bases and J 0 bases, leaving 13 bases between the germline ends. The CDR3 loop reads CAAAGAYQETQYF. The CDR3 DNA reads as TGTGCCGCGGCGGGGGCATACCAAGAGACCCAGTACTTC.

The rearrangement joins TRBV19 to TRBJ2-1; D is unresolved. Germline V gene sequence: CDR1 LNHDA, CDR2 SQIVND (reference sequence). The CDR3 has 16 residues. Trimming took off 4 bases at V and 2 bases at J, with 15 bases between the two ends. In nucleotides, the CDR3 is TGTGCCAGTAGTACCTTTGTGGTTGAGCCCTACAATGAGCAGTTCTTC. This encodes CASSTFVVEPYNEQFF.

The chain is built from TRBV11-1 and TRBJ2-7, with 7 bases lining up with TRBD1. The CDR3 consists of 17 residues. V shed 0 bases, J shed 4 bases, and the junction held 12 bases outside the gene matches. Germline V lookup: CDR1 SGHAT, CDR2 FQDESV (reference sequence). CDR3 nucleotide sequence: TGTGCCAGCAGCTTAGCGGGGGACAGCGGCCCCATTTACGAGCAGTACTTC. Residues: CASSLAGDSGPIYEQYF.

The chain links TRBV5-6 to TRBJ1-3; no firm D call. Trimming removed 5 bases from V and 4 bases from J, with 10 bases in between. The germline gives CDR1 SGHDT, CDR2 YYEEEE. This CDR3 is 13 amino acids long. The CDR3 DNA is TGTGCCAGCAGTTTGAACGGGGGAAACACCATATATTTT. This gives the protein CASSLNGGNTIYF.

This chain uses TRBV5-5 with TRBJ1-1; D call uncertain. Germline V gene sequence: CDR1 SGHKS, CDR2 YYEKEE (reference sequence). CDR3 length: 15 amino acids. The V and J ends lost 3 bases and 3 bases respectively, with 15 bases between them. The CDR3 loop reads CASSSRPPEDTEAFF. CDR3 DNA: TGTGCCAGCAGCTCCCGACCCCCCGAGGACACTGAAGCTTTCTTT.